These 3 T cell receptor beta chains were sequenced from one sample in a study of cytomegalovirus exposure and HLA in healthy donors. PCR employed 60 Vbeta and 13 Jbeta primers. TCRdb keeps only in-frame clones here, not all; method: immunoSEQ multiplex PCR. This sample has about 140,000 clones, with more than 60% found just once. Sequencing used PBMCs. The receptors stem from a woman aged 45 to 65 in good health and CMV-seropositive.

This chain connects TRBV10-3 to TRBJ2-7; TRBD2 matches 10 bases. Germline CDR1 ENHRY, CDR2 SYGVKD. The CDR3 is made up of 17 amino acids. V trimming: 5 bases; J trimming: 6 bases; junction bases outside the gene matches: 16. The CDR3 nucleotides read TGTGCCATCAGTCGAGGCACTAGCGGGGCGAGTTCTCCCGAGCAGTACTTC. Translation: CAISRGTSGASSPEQYF.

In regard to this clone: Other DNA sequences in this sample translate to the same CDR3. The V and J genes are TRBV19 and TRBJ2-7, with a possible D match to TRBD1 (6 bases). Per the germline V gene, CDR1 is LNHDA and CDR2 is SQIVND (reference sequence). This CDR3 contains 13 residues. This chain's CDR3 is CASSRDKESEQYF. DNA of the CDR3: TGTGCATCCTCCCGGGACAAAGAGAGCGAACAGTACTTC.

The J gene is TRBJ1-3, the V gene TRBV5-1; 7 bases match TRBD1. The ends lost 4 bases at V and 1 base at J; junction bases unmatched: 8. This CDR3 is built from 16 residues. Germline CDR1 is SGHRS and CDR2 is YFSETQ. CDR3 coding DNA: TGCGCCAGCAGCCCGGCAGGACAGGCTTCTGGAAACACCATATATTTT. Translation: CASSPAGQASGNTIYF.